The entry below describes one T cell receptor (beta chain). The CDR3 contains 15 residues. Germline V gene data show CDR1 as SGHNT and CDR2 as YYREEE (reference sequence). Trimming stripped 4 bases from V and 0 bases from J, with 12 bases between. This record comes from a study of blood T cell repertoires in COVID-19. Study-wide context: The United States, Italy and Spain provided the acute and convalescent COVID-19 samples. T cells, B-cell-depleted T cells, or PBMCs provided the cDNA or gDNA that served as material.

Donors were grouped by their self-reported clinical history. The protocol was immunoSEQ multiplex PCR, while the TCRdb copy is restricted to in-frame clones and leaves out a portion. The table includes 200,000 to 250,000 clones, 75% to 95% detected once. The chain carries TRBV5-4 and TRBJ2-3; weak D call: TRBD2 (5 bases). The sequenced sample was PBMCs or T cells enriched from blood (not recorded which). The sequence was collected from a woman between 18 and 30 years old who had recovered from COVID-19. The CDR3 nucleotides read TGTGCCAGCAGCCTAGGCGGGCAGAGCACAGATACGCAGTATTTT. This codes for CASSLGGQSTDTQYF.